The clone carrying this T cell receptor beta chain came up a few times. Its antigen remains unidentified. Unique molecular identifiers had been added to the TCR beta cDNA libraries. Via MiXCR, TCRdb re-called the PCR reads, giving one row per CDR3 protein. The sample holds hundreds of thousands of distinct CDR3 sequences; about 32% are singletons and the top ten take approximately 0.55%. The data originate from a study of post-analysis software for immune sequencing data. Broader study findings: There were five TRBV segments more frequent in patients than controls, and TRBV5-6, TRBV5-1 and TRBV20-1 were among them. Strong co-clustering by F measure linked samples that shared a preparation batch.

Germline loops: CDR1 LGHNA, CDR2 YSLEER. The CDR3 has 15 amino acids. V was trimmed by 6 bases and J by 8 bases, leaving 21 bases between them. Sequences were obtained from blood. This chain joins TRBV4-3 and TRBJ2-3; tentatively, D is TRBD2 (5 bases). This clonotype was sampled from a girl aged 10 to 17 with multiple sclerosis. DNA for the CDR3: TGCGCCAGCAGTACGAAATTAGGAGGAATGGGTACGCAGTATTTT. Translation gives CASSTKLGGMGTQYF.